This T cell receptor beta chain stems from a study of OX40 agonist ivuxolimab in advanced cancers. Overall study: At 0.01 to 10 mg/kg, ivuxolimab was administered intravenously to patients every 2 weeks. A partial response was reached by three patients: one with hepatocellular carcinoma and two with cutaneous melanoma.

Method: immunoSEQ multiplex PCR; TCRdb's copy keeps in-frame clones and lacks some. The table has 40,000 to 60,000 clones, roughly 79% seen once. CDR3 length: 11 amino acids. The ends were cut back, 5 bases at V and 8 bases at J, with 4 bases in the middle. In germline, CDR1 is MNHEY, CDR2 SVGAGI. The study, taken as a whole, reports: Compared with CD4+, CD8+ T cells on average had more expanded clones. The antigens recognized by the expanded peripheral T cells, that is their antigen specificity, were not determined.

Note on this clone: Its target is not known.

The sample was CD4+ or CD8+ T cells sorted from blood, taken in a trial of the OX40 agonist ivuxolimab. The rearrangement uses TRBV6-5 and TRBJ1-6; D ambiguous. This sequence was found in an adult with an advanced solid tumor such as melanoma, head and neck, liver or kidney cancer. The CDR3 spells CASSPDSPLHF. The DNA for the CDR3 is TGTGCCAGCAGTCCGGATTCACCCCTCCACTTT.